Each of the 9 T cell receptor beta chains below was sequenced from the same sample in a study of blood T cell repertoires in COVID-19. Clones were sequenced by immunoSEQ multiplex PCR, and TCRdb holds only the in-frame ones, with some missing. Among about 120,000 clones listed, 80% to 90% were seen once. The sample consisted of peripheral blood. The origin of the receptors is a man aged 40-49 years with acute or convalescent COVID-19.

This chain connects TRBV18 to TRBJ2-2, with 12 bases fitting TRBD2. Per the germline V gene, CDR1 is KGHSH and CDR2 is LQKENI. V lost 4 bases and J lost 2; bases outside the gene matches: 8. CDR3 length equals 18 residues. CDR3 residues: CASSQGRLAGANTGELFF. The CDR3 DNA reads TGTGCCAGCTCACAAGGGAGACTAGCGGGGGCCAACACCGGGGAGCTGTTTTTT.

The rearrangement links TRBV24-1 to TRBJ2-3, with 10 bases that match TRBD2. Trimming at V came to 4 bases and at J to 2 bases, leaving 5 bases not matched to a gene. CDR3 length equals 16 residues. CDR1 and CDR2 from the germline V gene are KGHDR and SFDVKD. DNA of the CDR3: TGTGCCACCAGTGACGCAACTAGCGGGGCCACAGATACGCAGTATTTT. Protein sequence: CATSDATSGATDTQYF.

The V and J genes are TRBV27 and TRBJ2-7; 7 nucleotides agree with TRBD1. CDR3 size: 13 residues. Germline V CDR1 and CDR2: MNHEY, SMNVEV (reference sequence). The junction had 5 bases not matched to a gene; V was cut back by 6 bases and J by 3 bases. In nucleotides, the CDR3 is TGTGCCAGCAGACCCGGGACAGTCTACGAGCAGTACTTC. This codes for CASRPGTVYEQYF.

The rearrangement uses TRBV4-3 and TRBJ2-3; 8 positions match TRBD2. The germline CDR1 and CDR2 sequences are LGHNA and YSLEER. Trimming at V came to 0 bases and at J to 2 bases, leaving 7 bases not matched to a gene. The CDR3 contains 17 residues. For the CDR3, the DNA is TGCGCCAGCAGCCAAGAGGGAATAGCGGGGAACACAGATACGCAGTATTTT. It specifies CASSQEGIAGNTDTQYF.

This sequence joins TRBV5-1 and TRBJ1-5; the D gene is possibly TRBD1 (6 bases). Trimming took off 5 bases at V and 4 bases at J, with 10 bases between the two ends. This CDR3 spans 13 amino acids. Germline lookup yields CDR1 SGHRS and CDR2 YFSETQ. CDR3 in amino acids: CASRPDSNQPQHF. In DNA, the CDR3 is TGCGCCAGCAGACCGGACAGTAATCAGCCCCAGCATTTT. Based on the CDR3 plus reference TRBV5-1 and TRBJ1-5, the full variable domain is KAGVTQTPRYLIKTRGQQVTLSCSPISGHRSVSWYQQTPGQGLQFLFEYFSETQRNKGNFPGRFSGRQFSNSRSEMNVSTLELGDSALYLCASRPDSNQPQHFGDGTRLSIL.

The rearrangement uses TRBV25-1 and TRBJ2-1; 7 positions agree with TRBD2. The CDR3 contains 18 residues. Germline V lookup: CDR1 MGHDK, CDR2 SYGVNS. Trimming removed 0 bases from V and 5 bases from J; junction bases left unmatched: 13. Here the CDR3 DNA reads TGTGCCAGCAGTGAATACTTCTGGGAGGGCCTCAGACACAATGAGCAGTTCTTC. Amino acids: CASSEYFWEGLRHNEQFF.

The chain links TRBV2 to TRBJ1-3, with D tentatively TRBD1 (6 bases). The V end lost 5 bases, the J end lost 0 bases, and 14 bases lay between the germline ends. The V gene's germline CDR1 is SNHLY and CDR2 FYNNEI. The CDR3 is 16 residues long. CDR3 sequence reads: CASSLDTGTSGNTIYF. The CDR3 region has the DNA TGTGCCAGCAGTTTGGATACAGGGACCTCTGGAAACACCATATATTTT.

This chain joins TRBV27 and TRBJ1-2; D remains ambiguous. With 7 bases removed from V and 1 base from J, the gap between germline ends came to 16 bases. The germline V gene has CDR1 MNHEY and CDR2 SMNVEV (reference sequence). This CDR3 contains 15 residues. This chain's CDR3 is CASKRTRNDNYGYTF. The CDR3 DNA follows: TGTGCCAGCAAACGTACCAGGAACGATAACTATGGCTACACCTTC.

There are a few counts of this clone. This sequence joins TRBV3-1 (or the pseudogene TRBV3-2) and TRBJ1-5; no reliable D call. Germline V lookup: CDR1 LGHDT, CDR2 YNNKEL (reference sequence). Between the trimmed V and J ends, which lost 0 bases and 3 bases, there was a span of 6 bases. CDR3 length: 14 residues. The CDR3 reads CASSQELNNQPQHF. The DNA of the CDR3 is TGTGCCAGCAGCCAAGAACTTAACAATCAGCCCCAGCATTTT.